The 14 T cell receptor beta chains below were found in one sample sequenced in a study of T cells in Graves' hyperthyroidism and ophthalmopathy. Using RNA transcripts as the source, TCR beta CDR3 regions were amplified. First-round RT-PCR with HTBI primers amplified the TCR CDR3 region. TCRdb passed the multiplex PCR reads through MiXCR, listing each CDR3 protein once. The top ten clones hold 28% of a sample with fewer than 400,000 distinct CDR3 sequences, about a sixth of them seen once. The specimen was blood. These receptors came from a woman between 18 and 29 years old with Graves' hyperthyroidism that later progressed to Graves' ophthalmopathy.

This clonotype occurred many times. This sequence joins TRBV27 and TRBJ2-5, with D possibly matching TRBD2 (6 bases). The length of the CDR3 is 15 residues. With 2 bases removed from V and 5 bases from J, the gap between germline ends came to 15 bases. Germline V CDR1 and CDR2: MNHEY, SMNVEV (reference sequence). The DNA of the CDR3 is TGTGCCAGCAGTTTAACGAGCGGGTCTTACGAGACCCAGTACTTC. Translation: CASSLTSGSYETQYF.

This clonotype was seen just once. The CDR3 is CASNLDGIDEAFF. Written as DNA, the CDR3 is TGTGCCAGCAATTTGGACGGTATTGATGAAGCTTTCTTT. V gene TRBV28 combines with J gene TRBJ1-1; no definite D call. The germline gives CDR1 MDHEN, CDR2 SYDVKM. This CDR3 has 13 residues. V was shortened by 7 bases and J by 7 bases, with 16 bases between the two germline ends.

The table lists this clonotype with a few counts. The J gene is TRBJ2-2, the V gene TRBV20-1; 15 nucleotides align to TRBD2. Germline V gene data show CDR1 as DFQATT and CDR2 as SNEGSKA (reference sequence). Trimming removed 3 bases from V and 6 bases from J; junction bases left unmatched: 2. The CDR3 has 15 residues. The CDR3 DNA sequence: TGCAGTGCTAGCGGACTAGCGGGAGGGGCCGGGGAGCTGTTTTTT. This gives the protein CSASGLAGGAGELFF.

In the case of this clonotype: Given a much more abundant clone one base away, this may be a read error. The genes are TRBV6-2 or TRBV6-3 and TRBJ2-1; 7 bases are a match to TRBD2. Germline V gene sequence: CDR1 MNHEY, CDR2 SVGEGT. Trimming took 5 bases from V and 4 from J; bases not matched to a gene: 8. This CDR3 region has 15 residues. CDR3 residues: CASSQLARAYNEQFF. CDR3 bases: TGTGCCAGCAGTCAACTAGCGAGAGCTTACAATGAGCAGTTCTTC.

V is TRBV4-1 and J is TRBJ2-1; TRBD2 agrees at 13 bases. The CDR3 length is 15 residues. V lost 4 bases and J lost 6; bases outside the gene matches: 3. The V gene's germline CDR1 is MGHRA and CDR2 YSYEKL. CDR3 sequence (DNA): TGCGCCAGCAGCCGGACTAGCGGGAGCGCCAATGAGCAGTTCTTC. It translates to CASSRTSGSANEQFF.

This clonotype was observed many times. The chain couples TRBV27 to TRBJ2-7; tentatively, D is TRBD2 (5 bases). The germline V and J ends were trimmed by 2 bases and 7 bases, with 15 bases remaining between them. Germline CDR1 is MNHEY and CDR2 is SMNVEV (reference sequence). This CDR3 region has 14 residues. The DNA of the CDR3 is TGTGCCAGCAGTTTACTCCCGGGTTCGGGGGAGCAGTACTTC. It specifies CASSLLPGSGEQYF.

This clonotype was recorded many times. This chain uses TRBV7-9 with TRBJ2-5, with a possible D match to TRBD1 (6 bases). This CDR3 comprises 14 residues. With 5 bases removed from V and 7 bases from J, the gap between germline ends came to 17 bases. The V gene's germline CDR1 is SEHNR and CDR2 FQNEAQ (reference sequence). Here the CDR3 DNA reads TGTGCCAGCAGCGGAGGACAGAAGGAACGGACCCAGTACTTC. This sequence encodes CASSGGQKERTQYF.

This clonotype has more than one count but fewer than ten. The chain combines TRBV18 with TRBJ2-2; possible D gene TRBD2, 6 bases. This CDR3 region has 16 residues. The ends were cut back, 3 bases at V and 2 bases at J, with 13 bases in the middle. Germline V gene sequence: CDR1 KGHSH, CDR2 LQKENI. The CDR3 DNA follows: TGTGCCAGCTCACCCACCGGGGGAACCAACACCGGGGAGCTGTTTTTT. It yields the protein CASSPTGGTNTGELFF.

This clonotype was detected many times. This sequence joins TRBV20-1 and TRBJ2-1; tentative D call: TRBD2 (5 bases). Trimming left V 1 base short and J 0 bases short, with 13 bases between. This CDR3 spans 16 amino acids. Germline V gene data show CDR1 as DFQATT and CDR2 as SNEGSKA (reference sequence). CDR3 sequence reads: CSARAQGRASYNEQFF. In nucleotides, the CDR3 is TGCAGTGCTAGAGCCCAAGGGCGGGCCTCCTACAATGAGCAGTTCTTC.

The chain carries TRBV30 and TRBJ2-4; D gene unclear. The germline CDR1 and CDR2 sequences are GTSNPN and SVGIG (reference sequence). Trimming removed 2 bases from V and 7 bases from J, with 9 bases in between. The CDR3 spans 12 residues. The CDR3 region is CAWSPPQNIQYF. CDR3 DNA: TGTGCCTGGAGTCCCCCACAGAACATTCAGTACTTC.

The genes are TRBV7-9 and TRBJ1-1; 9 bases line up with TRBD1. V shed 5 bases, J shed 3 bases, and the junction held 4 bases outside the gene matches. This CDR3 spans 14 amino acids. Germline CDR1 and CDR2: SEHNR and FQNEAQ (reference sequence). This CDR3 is CASSLYRGHTEAFF. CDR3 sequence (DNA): TGTGCCAGCAGCCTCTACAGGGGGCACACTGAAGCTTTCTTT.

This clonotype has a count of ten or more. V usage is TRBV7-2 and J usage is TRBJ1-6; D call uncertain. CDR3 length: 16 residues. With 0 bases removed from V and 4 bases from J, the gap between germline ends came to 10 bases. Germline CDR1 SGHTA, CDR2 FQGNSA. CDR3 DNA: TGTGCCAGCAGCTTAGCGGGTCAAAGATATAATTCACCCCTCCACTTT. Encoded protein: CASSLAGQRYNSPLHF.

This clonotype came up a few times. The chain's CDR3 is CASSRVQGSTDTQYF. Written as DNA, the CDR3 is TGTGCCAGTAGTAGGGTACAGGGGAGCACAGATACGCAGTATTTT. The genes are TRBV19 and TRBJ2-3, with 7 nucleotides matching TRBD1. Trimming cost V 4 bases and J 0 bases; bases outside gene matches: 4. From germline, CDR1 is LNHDA and CDR2 SQIVND (reference sequence). CDR3 size: 15 residues.

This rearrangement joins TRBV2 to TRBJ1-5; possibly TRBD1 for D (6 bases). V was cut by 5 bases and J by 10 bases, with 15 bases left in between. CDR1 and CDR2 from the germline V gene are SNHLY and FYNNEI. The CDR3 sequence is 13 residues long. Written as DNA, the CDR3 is TGTGCCAGCAGTATTAACAGGGAGGGACCCCAGCATTTT. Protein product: CASSINREGPQHF.